This T cell receptor beta chain was identified during a study of OX40 agonist ivuxolimab in advanced cancers. Study as a whole: Three patients, one with hepatocellular carcinoma and two with cutaneous melanoma, responded partially.

Study-level results: Expanded clones were, on average, more numerous among CD8+ T cells than CD4+. The investigators did not determine what antigen specificity the expanded peripheral T cells had.

CDR3 length equals 15 residues. Germline lookup yields CDR1 SGHNT and CDR2 YENEEA. V gave up 7 bases and J gave up 6 bases; unmatched junction bases: 9. Peripheral blood came from all dose cohorts at three timepoints. Turning to this clone: Antigen: not known.

Only in-frame clones appear in the TCRdb table, and some are missing; sequencing was by immunoSEQ multiplex PCR. The sample gives around 83,000 clones, 90% to 95% of which show up once; roughly 2% is in the top ten. The chain has TRBV11-3 and TRBJ1-5, with 10 positions matching TRBD1. This clonotype originated in an adult with an advanced solid tumor such as melanoma, head and neck, liver or kidney cancer. This specimen consisted of CD4+ or CD8+ T cells sorted from blood, obtained in a trial of the OX40 agonist ivuxolimab. The CDR3 reads CASIEDRGHFQPQHF. CDR3 bases: TGTGCCAGCATTGAAGACAGGGGGCATTTTCAGCCCCAGCATTTT. The complete variable domain, with remaining parts taken from reference TRBV11-3 and TRBJ1-5, reads EAGVVQSPRYKIIEKKQPVAFWCNPISGHNTLYWYLQNLGQGPELLIRYENEEAVDDSQLPKDRFSAERLKGVDSTLKIQPAELGDSAVYLCASIEDRGHFQPQHFGDGTRLSIL.